The 14 T cell receptor beta chains given below trace back to one sample, sequenced in a study of neoadjuvant anti-PD-1 for oral cavity cancer. This table comes from immunoSEQ multiplex PCR, and its TCRdb copy is limited to in-frame clones, with some not included. This sample carries approximately 17,000 clones, 55% to 80% of them seen once, and the ten largest clones take around 2.8%. This specimen consisted of PBMCs, obtained before nivolumab (anti-PD-1) treatment. The receptors originated from a person aged 35-79 years with oral cavity squamous cell carcinoma.

This clone occurred a few times. One end of the junction varies from germline; a read error may be responsible. The V call is TRBV7-7, the J call TRBJ2-3, with D perhaps matching TRBD2 (6 bases). Per germline, CDR1 SSHAT and CDR2 FNYEAQ (reference sequence). The CDR3 consists of 13 residues. CDR3 bases: TGTGCTAGCAGCCCGGGACTCACAGATACGCAGTATTTT. Its translation is CASSPGLTDTQYF.

The V and J genes are TRBV19 and TRBJ1-4, with TRBD1 matching over 7 bases. Germline values: CDR1 LNHDA, CDR2 SQIVND (reference sequence). The CDR3 is made up of 14 amino acids. With V trimmed by 7 bases and J by 6 bases, 8 bases remained unmatched. The CDR3 coding sequence is TGTGCCAGTAATCCGACAGGGCAATATGAAAAACTGTTTTTT. Its protein is CASNPTGQYEKLFF.

The J gene is TRBJ2-2, the V gene TRBV10-3, with D perhaps matching TRBD1 or TRBD2 (5 bases each). Looked up from germline, CDR1 is ENHRY and CDR2 is SYGVKD. The V and J ends lost 4 bases and 3 bases respectively, with 18 bases between them. The CDR3 totals 17 residues. The CDR3 DNA reads as TGTGCCATCAGTGGCCCCCCTGTTGGGGGAGACACCGGGGAGCTGTTTTTT. Translation gives CAISGPPVGGDTGELFF.

As regards this clone: One end of the junction is discordant with germline, which a read error may explain. This specimen includes other DNA sequences encoding the same CDR3. The rearrangement joins TRBV6-1 to TRBJ2-4; 9 bases line up with TRBD1. The germline gives CDR1 MNHNS, CDR2 SASEGT. This CDR3 comprises 15 residues. This chain's CDR3 is CASLQGALAKNIQYF. CDR3 sequence (DNA): TGTGCCAGCCTACAGGGGGCCCTAGCCAAAAACATTCAGTATTTC.

The V gene is TRBV2, the J gene TRBJ1-4; TRBD1 might be the D (6 bases). Per germline, CDR1 SNHLY and CDR2 FYNNEI. V lost 1 base and J lost 4, with 10 bases in between. This CDR3 comprises 15 residues. The CDR3 DNA follows: TGTGCCAGCAGTGAAGTGAGGGGGGATAATGAAAAACTGTTTTTT. Protein: CASSEVRGDNEKLFF.

This chain connects TRBV4-1 to TRBJ2-7; D perhaps matches TRBD2 (5 bases). The CDR3 consists of 16 residues. In germline, CDR1 is MGHRA, CDR2 YSYEKL. V was clipped by 1 base and J by 0 bases, with 13 bases between them. The CDR3 loop reads CASSQGKGGFSYEQYF. Here the CDR3 DNA reads TGCGCCAGCAGCCAAGGAAAAGGCGGGTTCTCCTACGAGCAGTACTTC.

This chain joins TRBV6-5 and TRBJ2-2; TRBD1 is a possible D gene (5 bases). The CDR3 spans 15 residues. Germline V CDR1 and CDR2: MNHEY, SVGAGI. V lost 7 bases and J 6 bases, leaving 18 bases between the germline ends. The CDR3 nucleotides are TGTGCCAGCAATCAGGGAAATAAGGTGGCCGGGGAGCTGTTTTTT. This codes for CASNQGNKVAGELFF.

The chain combines TRBV5-5 with TRBJ1-4, with D perhaps matching TRBD1 (6 bases). The ends were cut back, 4 bases at V and 3 bases at J, with 13 bases in the middle. CDR3 length equals 15 residues. CDR1 is SGHKS, CDR2 YYEKEE, per germline (reference sequence). For the CDR3, the DNA is TGTGCCAGCAGCAAAGAACAGGGAGCTAATGAAAAACTGTTTTTT. Protein product: CASSKEQGANEKLFF. Supplemented by reference TRBV5-5 and TRBJ1-4, the full variable domain reads DAGVTQSPTHLIKTRGQQVTLRCSPISGHKSVSWYQQVLGQGPQFIFQYYEKEERGRGNFPDRFSARQFPNYSSELNVNALLLGDSALYLCASSKEQGANEKLFFGSGTQLSVL.

CDR3 amino acids: CSVTGSGNTIYF. DNA for the CDR3: TGCAGCGTGACAGGTTCTGGAAACACCATATATTTT. The chain uses TRBV29-1 and TRBJ1-3; TRBD1 is a possible D gene (6 bases). Germline-derived CDR1 and CDR2 are SQVTM and ANQGSEA. CDR3 length: 12 amino acids. Trimming stripped 6 bases from V and 1 base from J, with 7 bases between.

The J gene is TRBJ2-2, the V gene TRBV5-1; TRBD1 is a possible D gene (6 bases). V lost 3 bases, J lost 4 bases, and 13 bases lay in between. The CDR3 loop spans 15 amino acids. Germline assignment: CDR1 SGHRS and CDR2 YFSETQ. CDR3 in DNA: TGCGCCAGCAGCTGGCCCAAAGGGGGCACCGGGGAGCTGTTTTTT. Protein sequence: CASSWPKGGTGELFF. Full variable domain (missing parts from reference TRBV5-1 and TRBJ2-2): KAGVTQTPRYLIKTRGQQVTLSCSPISGHRSVSWYQQTPGQGLQFLFEYFSETQRNKGNFPGRFSGRQFSNSRSEMNVSTLELGDSALYLCASSWPKGGTGELFFGEGSRLTVL.

This chain joins TRBV5-6 and TRBJ2-7; D is possibly TRBD1 or TRBD2 (5 bases each). CDR3 length: 14 residues. CDR1 is SGHDT, CDR2 YYEEEE, per germline. V was shortened by 4 bases and J by 0 bases, with 11 bases between the two germline ends. The CDR3 is CASSPGPISYEQYF. The DNA for the CDR3 is TGTGCCAGCAGCCCGGGACCGATCTCCTACGAGCAGTACTTC. Full variable domain (remainder filled in from reference TRBV5-6 and TRBJ2-7): DAGVTQSPTHLIKTRGQQVTLRCSPKSGHDTVSWYQQALGQGPQFIFQYYEEEERQRGNFPDRFSGHQFPNYSSELNVNALLLGDSALYLCASSPGPISYEQYFGPGTRLTVT.

This rearrangement joins TRBV6-5 to TRBJ2-5; 7 nucleotides match TRBD2. The CDR3 extends over 14 amino acids. J was trimmed by 3 bases and V by 5 bases; bases with no gene match: 6. Per the germline V gene, CDR1 is MNHEY and CDR2 is SVGAGI. CDR3 sequence reads: CASSASGIKETQYF. The CDR3 DNA sequence: TGTGCCAGCAGTGCGAGCGGGATCAAAGAGACCCAGTACTTC.

This clone was picked up a small number of times. One end of the junction is discordant with germline, which a read error may explain. The rearrangement joins TRBV7-9 to TRBJ1-5; TRBD1 might be the D (5 bases). Germline V gene lookup returns CDR1 SEHNR and CDR2 FQNEAQ (reference sequence). The CDR3 length is 12 residues. CDR3 coding DNA: TGTGCCACCAGCGGGGGGGATCAGCCCCAGCATTTT. Its translation: CATSGGDQPQHF.

The chain employs TRBV4-1 and TRBJ1-1; the D gene is possibly TRBD1 (5 bases). V was cut by 3 bases and J by 3 bases, with 17 bases left in between. This CDR3 comprises 16 residues. Germline V lookup: CDR1 MGHRA, CDR2 YSYEKL. CDR3 sequence reads: CASSQAETEEDTEAFF. The CDR3 region has the DNA TGCGCCAGCAGCCAGGCCGAGACAGAGGAGGACACTGAAGCTTTCTTT.